The 23 T cell receptor beta chains in this list originate from one sample, sequenced in a study of cytomegalovirus exposure and HLA in healthy donors. The study ran its PCR with 60 Vbeta and 13 Jbeta primers. Clones were sequenced by immunoSEQ multiplex PCR, and TCRdb holds only the in-frame ones, with some missing. The table shows some 190,000 clones, with roughly 80% occurring only once. Sequencing used PBMCs. These receptors originate from a man in his forties or fifties in good health and CMV-seronegative.

This clone appeared a single time. The genes are TRBV15 and TRBJ2-7; 10 positions match TRBD2. Trimming took 2 bases from V and 4 from J; bases not matched to a gene: 2. The CDR3 extends over 14 amino acids. Germline assignment: CDR1 LNHNV and CDR2 YYDKDF (reference sequence). The CDR3, as DNA: TGTGCCACCAGCAGACTAGCGGGAGTATACGAGCAGTACTTC. Its translation is CATSRLAGVYEQYF.

This clone has more than one count but fewer than ten. This rearrangement joins TRBV5-4 to TRBJ2-2; TRBD2 agrees at 14 bases. V lost 4 bases, J lost 6 bases, and 5 bases stayed unmatched. The germline gives CDR1 SGHNT, CDR2 YYREEE (reference sequence). The CDR3 length is 16 residues. As DNA, the CDR3 is TGTGCCAGCAGCCGGGGACTAGCGGGAGTACCCGGGGAGCTGTTTTTT. It yields the protein CASSRGLAGVPGELFF.

J is TRBJ1-2 and V is TRBV28; D not resolved. Trimming stripped 2 bases from V and 5 bases from J, with 6 bases between. Looked up from germline, CDR1 is MDHEN and CDR2 is SYDVKM. This CDR3 comprises 12 residues. The CDR3 here is CASSLQAYGYTF. The CDR3 nucleotides are TGTGCCAGCAGTTTACAGGCGTATGGCTACACCTTC.

A remark on this clone: Germline is not matched at one junction end, which may reflect a read error. The rearrangement uses TRBV15 and TRBJ2-3; D gene uncertain. The germline V gene has CDR1 LNHNV and CDR2 YYDKDF (reference sequence). The CDR3 extends over 13 amino acids. CDR3 loop: CAISRVSTDTQYF. The CDR3 DNA follows: TGTGCCATCAGCCGGGTCAGCACAGATACGCAGTATTTT.

The chain joins TRBV15 to TRBJ2-7; 8 nucleotides agree with TRBD1. Trimming cost V 5 bases and J 2 bases; bases outside gene matches: 5. This CDR3 has 14 amino acids. Germline V gives CDR1 LNHNV, CDR2 YYDKDF (reference sequence). The CDR3 bases are TGTGCCACCAGCCCTGGGACAGGCCCCTACGAGCAGTACTTC. Translation: CATSPGTGPYEQYF.

DNA of the CDR3: TGTGCCAGCAGCTTAGTTCTCACTAATGAAAAACTGTTTTTT. Translation: CASSLVLTNEKLFF. This chain links TRBV7-2 with TRBJ1-4; D unresolved. The germline CDR1 and CDR2 sequences are SGHTA and FQGNSA. This CDR3 contains 14 residues. Trimming cost V 1 base and J 2 bases, with 5 bases left between them.

The chain joins TRBV2 to TRBJ2-1, with a possible D match to TRBD1 (6 bases). The germline CDR1 and CDR2 sequences are SNHLY and FYNNEI. The CDR3 is 15 amino acids. The ends were cut back, 6 bases at V and 1 base at J, with 13 bases in the middle. This chain's CDR3 is CASRREQGSYNEQFF. CDR3 DNA: TGTGCCAGCAGACGGGAACAGGGATCCTACAATGAGCAGTTCTTC.

A remark on this clone: The junction does not match germline at one end; this may be a read error. J is TRBJ2-7 and V is TRBV6-4; tentatively, D is TRBD2 (5 bases). CDR1 is MRHNA, CDR2 SNTAGT, per germline. The CDR3 contains 15 residues. CDR3 DNA: TGTGCCGGCAGGAGAGGGCCCGCGGGCCCCTACGAGCAGTACTTC. Protein: CAGRRGPAGPYEQYF.

Worth noting for this clone: The junction does not match germline at one end; this may be a read error. The chain links TRBV7-9 to TRBJ1-2; D not resolved. Germline-derived CDR1 and CDR2 are SEHNR and FQNEAQ (reference sequence). CDR3 length: 9 amino acids. In nucleotides, the CDR3 is TGTGCCAGCCGATCGAGGTTCTTCTTC. Its protein product is CASRSRFFF.

The chain employs TRBV30 and TRBJ1-5, with a tentative D call TRBD1 (5 bases). The CDR3 extends over 14 amino acids. Germline CDR1 and CDR2: GTSNPN and SVGIG (reference sequence). V lost 5 bases, J lost 2 bases, and 13 bases lay in between. CDR3 residues: CAWESGLGNQPQHF. The CDR3 DNA sequence: TGTGCCTGGGAATCAGGGTTGGGCAATCAGCCCCAGCATTTT.

The chain combines TRBV2 with TRBJ1-2; no clear D. The CDR3 extends over 16 amino acids. Per germline, CDR1 SNHLY and CDR2 FYNNEI. The V gene lost 0 bases and the J gene lost 4 bases, with 15 bases spanning the gap. This chain's CDR3 is CASSEAYETVRYGYTF. CDR3 DNA: TGTGCCAGCAGTGAAGCATATGAAACAGTTCGCTATGGCTACACCTTC.

This clone was seen only a few times. The chain carries TRBV7-3 and TRBJ2-3; 8 nucleotides agree with TRBD1. V lost 5 bases and J lost 4; bases outside the gene matches: 8. Germline V gives CDR1 SGHTA, CDR2 FQGTGA. This CDR3 spans 15 amino acids. The CDR3, as DNA: TGTGCCAGCAGCCCGGACAGGGTAGGCGCAGATACGCAGTATTTT. This encodes CASSPDRVGADTQYF. Filled out from reference TRBV7-3 and TRBJ2-3, the complete variable domain reads GAGVSQTPSNKVTEKGKYVELRCDPISGHTALYWYRQSLGQGPEFLIYFQGTGAADDSGLPNDRFFAVRPEGSVSTLKIQRTERGDSAVYLCASSPDRVGADTQYFGPGTRLTVL.

This chain joins TRBV30 and TRBJ2-1; no firm D call. Germline V gives CDR1 GTSNPN, CDR2 SVGIG (reference sequence). This CDR3 spans 14 amino acids. V lost 5 bases and J lost 0, with 11 bases in between. The CDR3: CAWGSSPSYNEQFF. CDR3 DNA: TGTGCCTGGGGTAGCAGTCCCTCCTACAATGAGCAGTTCTTC.

This chain joins TRBV29-1 and TRBJ2-1, with TRBD1 matching 8 bases. Germline V gene data show CDR1 as SQVTM and CDR2 as ANQGSEA. The CDR3 spans 14 residues. V shed 1 base, J shed 6 bases, and the junction held 5 bases outside the gene matches. The CDR3 DNA follows: TGCAGCGTTGAAGGACAGGGGACCCTCAATGAGCAGTTCTTC. It is translated as CSVEGQGTLNEQFF.

The gene calls are TRBV27 and TRBJ2-7; the match to TRBD2 covers 11 bases. Germline CDR1 is MNHEY and CDR2 is SMNVEV (reference sequence). The V and J ends lost 5 bases and 4 bases, in that order; junction bases with no gene match: 22. This CDR3 region has 20 residues. CDR3 sequence: CASSPSKGSGGGRVTYEQYF. CDR3 nucleotides: TGTGCCAGCAGTCCTTCAAAGGGTAGCGGGGGGGGGAGAGTCACATACGAGCAGTACTTC.

The chain combines TRBV19 with TRBJ1-2; no definite D call. The CDR3 has 14 amino acids. The V gene lost 7 bases and the J gene lost 4 bases, with 16 bases spanning the gap. The germline V gene has CDR1 LNHDA and CDR2 SQIVND (reference sequence). The CDR3 region has the DNA TGTGCCAGTAATGTACCCTACACTACCTATGGCTACACCTTC. The encoded protein is CASNVPYTTYGYTF.

CDR3 protein: CAISDEGDSGYTF. The CDR3 bases are TGTGCCATCAGTGACGAGGGGGACAGTGGCTACACCTTC. The chain joins TRBV10-3 to TRBJ1-2, with 7 positions matching TRBD1. V trimming: 3 bases; J trimming: 7 bases; junction bases outside the gene matches: 5. The CDR3 sequence is 13 residues long. Germline V gives CDR1 ENHRY, CDR2 SYGVKD.

This clone has a single count. The gene calls are TRBV2 and TRBJ2-3; D gene ambiguous. The CDR3 has 13 residues. V lost 7 bases and J lost 5, with 13 bases in between. The germline CDR1 and CDR2 sequences are SNHLY and FYNNEI. CDR3 loop: CASIMFLRDTQYF. CDR3 sequence (DNA): TGTGCCAGCATTATGTTTCTCCGAGATACGCAGTATTTT. Based on the CDR3 plus reference TRBV2 and TRBJ2-3, the full variable domain is EPEVTQTPSHQVTQMGQEVILRCVPISNHLYFYWYRQILGQKVEFLVSFYNNEISEKSEIFDDQFSVERPDGSNFTLKIRSTKLEDSAMYFCASIMFLRDTQYFGPGTRLTVL.

The chain is built from TRBV27 and TRBJ2-4, with a tentative D call TRBD2 (5 bases). The CDR3 is 14 residues long. Germline values: CDR1 MNHEY, CDR2 SMNVEV (reference sequence). The V end was cut by 6 bases, the J end by 8 bases, with 17 bases between. The CDR3 DNA follows: TGTGCCAGCAGCCGCGGGCCCGACCGAGACATTCAGTACTTC. It is translated as CASSRGPDRDIQYF.

J is TRBJ1-1 and V is TRBV5-1; D might be TRBD1 (5 bases). The CDR3 is 17 amino acids. Germline CDR1 reads SGHRS; CDR2 reads YFSETQ. V was trimmed by 5 bases and J by 1 base, leaving 21 bases between them. CDR3 region: CASSLQAAGARNTEAFF. The CDR3 region has the DNA TGCGCCAGCAGTCTACAGGCGGCTGGGGCCCGGAACACTGAAGCTTTCTTT.

This clone came up a few times. The CDR3 nucleotides are TGTGCCAGCAAGGAGCTCAATCAGCCCCAGCATTTT. Translated: CASKELNQPQHF. V gene TRBV28 combines with J gene TRBJ1-5; D remains unclear. The germline V gene encodes CDR1 MDHEN and CDR2 SYDVKM. CDR3 length: 12 amino acids. Between the trimmed V and J ends, which lost 7 bases and 3 bases, there was a span of 7 bases.

This chain connects TRBV13 to TRBJ2-3; no reliable D call. Germline CDR1 and CDR2: PRHDT and FYEKMQ (reference sequence). The ends were cut back, 0 bases at V and 4 bases at J, with 8 bases in the middle. The CDR3 is 14 amino acids. The CDR3 DNA is TGTGCCAGCAGCTTAGGGGCAGGCTCAGATACGCAGTATTTT. This gives the protein CASSLGAGSDTQYF.

V usage is TRBV5-1 and J usage is TRBJ2-7; D may be TRBD2 (6 bases). The germline gives CDR1 SGHRS, CDR2 YFSETQ. Trimming pared 0 bases from V and 3 bases from J, leaving 10 bases between. This CDR3 comprises 14 residues. The CDR3 DNA sequence: TGCGCCAGCAGCTTGGCCGGAGGGAACTACGAGCAGTACTTC. Translated, it gives CASSLAGGNYEQYF.